The sequence of this T cell receptor beta chain was determined in a study of blood T cell repertoires in COVID-19. Background on the study: Collection of acute and convalescent COVID-19 samples took place in the United States, Italy and Spain. PBMCs, B-cell-depleted T cells, or T cells provided the cDNA or gDNA that made up the material.

Original analysis: Nucleated cell number was recorded as an estimate derived from reference gene primer amplification. The method was immunoSEQ multiplex PCR; TCRdb's version includes in-frame clones alone and lacks a portion of them. The V and J calls and clone size come from that table; D and trimming were worked out from the DNA. The data contain roughly 140,000 clones, about 80% of them singletons. Germline CDR1 reads SGHNT; CDR2 reads YYREEE (reference sequence). The V gene lost 1 base and the J gene lost 7 bases, with 12 bases spanning the gap. The CDR3 consists of 14 residues. The chain carries TRBV5-4 and TRBJ2-1; D possibly corresponds to TRBD2 (6 bases). The source material was peripheral blood. This sequence was found in a man aged 55 to 70 with acute or convalescent COVID-19. CDR3 DNA: TGTGCCAGCAGCTTGCCGGGAGTCGTGAATGAGCAGTTCTTC. It is translated as CASSLPGVVNEQFF.